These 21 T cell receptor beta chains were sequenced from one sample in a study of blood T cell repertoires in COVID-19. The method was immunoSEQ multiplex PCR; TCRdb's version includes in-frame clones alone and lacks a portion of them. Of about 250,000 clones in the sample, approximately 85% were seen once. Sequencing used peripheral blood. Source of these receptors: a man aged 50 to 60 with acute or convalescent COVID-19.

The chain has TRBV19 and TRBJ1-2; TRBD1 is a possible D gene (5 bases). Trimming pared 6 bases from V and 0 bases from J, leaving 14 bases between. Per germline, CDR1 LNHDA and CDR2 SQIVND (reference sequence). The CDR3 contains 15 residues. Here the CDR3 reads CASRGGTATNYGYTF. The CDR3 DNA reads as TGTGCCAGTAGGGGGGGGACCGCAACTAACTATGGCTACACCTTC.

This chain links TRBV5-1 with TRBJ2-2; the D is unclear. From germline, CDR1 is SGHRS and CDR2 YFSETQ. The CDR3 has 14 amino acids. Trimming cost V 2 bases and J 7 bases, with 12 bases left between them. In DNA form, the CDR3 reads TGCGCCAGCAGCTTCGACATGACGGACGGGGAGCTGTTTTTT. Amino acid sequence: CASSFDMTDGELFF.

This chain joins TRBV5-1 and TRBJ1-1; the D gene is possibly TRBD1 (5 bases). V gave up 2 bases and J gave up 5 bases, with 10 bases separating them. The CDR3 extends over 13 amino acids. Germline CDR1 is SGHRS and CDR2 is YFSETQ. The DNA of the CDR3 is TGCGCCAGCAGCTTCAGGGAGGGAACTGAAGCTTTCTTT. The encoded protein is CASSFREGTEAFF.

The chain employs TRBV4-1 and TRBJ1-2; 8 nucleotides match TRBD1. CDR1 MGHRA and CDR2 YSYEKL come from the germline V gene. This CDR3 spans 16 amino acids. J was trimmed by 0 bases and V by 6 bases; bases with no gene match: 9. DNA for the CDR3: TGCGCCAGCAGTCCTGGGACAGGTAAAGCTAACTATGGCTACACCTTC. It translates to CASSPGTGKANYGYTF.

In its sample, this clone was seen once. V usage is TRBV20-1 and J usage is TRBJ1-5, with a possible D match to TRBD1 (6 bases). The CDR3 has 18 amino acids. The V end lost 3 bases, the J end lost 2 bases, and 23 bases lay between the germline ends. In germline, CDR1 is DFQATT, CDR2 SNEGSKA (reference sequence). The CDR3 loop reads CSASGVLGGRDGNQPQHF. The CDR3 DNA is TGCAGTGCTAGTGGGGTTTTAGGGGGAAGAGATGGCAATCAGCCCCAGCATTTT.

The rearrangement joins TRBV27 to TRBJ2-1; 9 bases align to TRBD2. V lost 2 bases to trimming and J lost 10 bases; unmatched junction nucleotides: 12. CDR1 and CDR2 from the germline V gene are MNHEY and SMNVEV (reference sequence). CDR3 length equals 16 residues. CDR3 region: CASSLLAGFQGNEQFF. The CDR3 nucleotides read TGTGCCAGCAGTTTACTAGCGGGGTTTCAGGGAAACGAGCAGTTCTTC.

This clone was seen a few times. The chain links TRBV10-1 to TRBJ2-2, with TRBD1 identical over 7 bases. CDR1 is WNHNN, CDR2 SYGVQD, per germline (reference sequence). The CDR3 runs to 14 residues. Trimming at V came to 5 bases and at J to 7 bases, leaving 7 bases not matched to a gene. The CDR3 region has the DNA TGCGCCAGCAGTTTACAGGGGACGGGCGGGGAGCTGTTTTTT. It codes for CASSLQGTGGELFF.

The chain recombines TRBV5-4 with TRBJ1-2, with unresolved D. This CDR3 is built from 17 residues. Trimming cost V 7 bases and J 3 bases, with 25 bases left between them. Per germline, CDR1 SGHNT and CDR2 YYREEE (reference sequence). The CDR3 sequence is CASGRLGSVEPDYGYTF. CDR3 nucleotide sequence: TGTGCCAGCGGCCGCCTCGGGTCAGTCGAACCTGACTATGGCTACACCTTC.

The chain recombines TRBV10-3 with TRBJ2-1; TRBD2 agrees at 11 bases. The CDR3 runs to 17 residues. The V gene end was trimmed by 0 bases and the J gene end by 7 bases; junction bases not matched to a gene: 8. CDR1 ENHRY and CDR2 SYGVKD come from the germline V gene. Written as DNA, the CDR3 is TGTGCCATCAGTGAGTCGGCTAGCGGGGGGAGATTGAATGAGCAGTTCTTC. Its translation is CAISESASGGRLNEQFF.

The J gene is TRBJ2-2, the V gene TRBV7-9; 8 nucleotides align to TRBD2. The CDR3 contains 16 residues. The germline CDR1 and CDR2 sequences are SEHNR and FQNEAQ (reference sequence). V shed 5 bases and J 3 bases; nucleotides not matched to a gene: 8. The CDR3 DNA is TGTGCCAGCAGCCCCTCCGGGACTAGTCACACCGGGGAGCTGTTTTTT. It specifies CASSPSGTSHTGELFF. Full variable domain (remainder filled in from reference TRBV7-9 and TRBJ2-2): DTGVSQNPRHKITKRGQNVTFRCDPISEHNRLYWYRQTLGQGPEFLTYFQNEAQLEKSRLLSDRFSAERPKGSFSTLEIQRTEQGDSAMYLCASSPSGTSHTGELFFGEGSRLTVL.

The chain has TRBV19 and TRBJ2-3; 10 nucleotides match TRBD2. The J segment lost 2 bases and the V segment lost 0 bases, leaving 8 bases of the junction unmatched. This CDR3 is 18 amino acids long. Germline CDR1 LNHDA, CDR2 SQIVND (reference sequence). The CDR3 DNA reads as TGTGCCAGTAGTATAGAATGGGTAGCGGGAGGCTTCACAGATACGCAGTATTTT. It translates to CASSIEWVAGGFTDTQYF.

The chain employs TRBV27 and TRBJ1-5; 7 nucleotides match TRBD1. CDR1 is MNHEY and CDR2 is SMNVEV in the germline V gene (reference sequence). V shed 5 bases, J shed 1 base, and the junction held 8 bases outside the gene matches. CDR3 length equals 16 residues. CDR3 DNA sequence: TGTGCCAGCAGTCTCGTCGCAGGGGGAAGCAATCAGCCCCAGCATTTT. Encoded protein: CASSLVAGGSNQPQHF.

For the CDR3, the DNA is TGTGCCAGCAGCTTACGGTGGGACTCTTGGAATGAGCAGTTCTTC. Translating it yields CASSLRWDSWNEQFF. The chain uses TRBV7-8 and TRBJ2-1; weak D call: TRBD2 (6 bases). The germline V gene has CDR1 SGHVS and CDR2 FQNEAQ. The V end was cut by 2 bases, the J end by 7 bases, with 15 bases between. The length of the CDR3 is 15 residues.

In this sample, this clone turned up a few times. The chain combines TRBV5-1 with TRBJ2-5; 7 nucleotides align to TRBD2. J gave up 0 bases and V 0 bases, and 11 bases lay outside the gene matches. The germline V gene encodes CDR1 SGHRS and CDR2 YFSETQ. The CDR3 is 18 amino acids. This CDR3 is CASSLAWLAEAYQETQYF. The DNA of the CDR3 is TGCGCCAGCAGCTTGGCGTGGCTAGCGGAGGCCTACCAAGAGACCCAGTACTTC.

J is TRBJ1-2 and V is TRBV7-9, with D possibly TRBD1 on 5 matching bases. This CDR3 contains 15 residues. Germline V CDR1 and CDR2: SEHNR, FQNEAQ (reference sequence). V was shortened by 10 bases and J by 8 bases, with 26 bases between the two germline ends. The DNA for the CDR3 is TGTGCCATCCCTTCGAGCAGGGAGGGATTGGAGGGCTACACCTTC. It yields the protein CAIPSSREGLEGYTF.

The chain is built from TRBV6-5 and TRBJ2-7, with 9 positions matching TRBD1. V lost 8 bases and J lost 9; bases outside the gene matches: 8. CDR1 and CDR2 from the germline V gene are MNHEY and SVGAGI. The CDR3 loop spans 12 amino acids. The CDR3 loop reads CASRQGGSGQYF. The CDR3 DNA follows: TGTGCCAGCCGACAGGGGGGGTCCGGGCAGTACTTC.

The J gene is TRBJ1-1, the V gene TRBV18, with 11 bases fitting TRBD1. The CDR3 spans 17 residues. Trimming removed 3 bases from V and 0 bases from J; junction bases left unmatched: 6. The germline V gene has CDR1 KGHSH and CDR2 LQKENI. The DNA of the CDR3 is TGTGCCAGCTCACCGAGGGACAGGGGGGTTTTGAACACTGAAGCTTTCTTT. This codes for CASSPRDRGVLNTEAFF.

CDR3 region: CASSDGDRGTHEQYF. The DNA of the CDR3 is TGTGCCAGCAGTGACGGGGACAGGGGGACCCACGAGCAGTACTTC. The V gene is TRBV6-1, the J gene TRBJ2-7; the match to TRBD1 covers 11 bases. Germline V gene data show CDR1 as MNHNS and CDR2 as SASEGT. V lost 3 bases, J lost 5 bases, and 6 bases stayed unmatched. The CDR3 totals 15 residues.

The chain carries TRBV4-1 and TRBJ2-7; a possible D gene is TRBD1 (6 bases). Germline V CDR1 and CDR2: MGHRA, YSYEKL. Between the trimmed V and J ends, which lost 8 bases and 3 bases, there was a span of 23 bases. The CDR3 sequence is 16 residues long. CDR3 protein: CASSLGVEDRLYEQYF. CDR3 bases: TGCGCCAGCTCCCTGGGGGTCGAGGACAGACTCTACGAGCAGTACTTC.

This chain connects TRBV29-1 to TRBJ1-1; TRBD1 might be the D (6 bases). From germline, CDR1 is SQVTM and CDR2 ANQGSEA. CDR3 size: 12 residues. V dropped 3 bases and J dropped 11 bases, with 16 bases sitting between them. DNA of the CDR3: TGCAGCGTTGAGGCTGGAGGGGGGGCGGCTTTCTTT. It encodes CSVEAGGGAAFF.

The CDR3 sequence: CASKKRQDRGNTGELFF. CDR3 coding DNA: TGTGCCAGCAAAAAAAGACAGGACAGGGGCAACACCGGGGAGCTGTTTTTT. The chain combines TRBV27 with TRBJ2-2; 9 bases align to TRBD1. In germline, CDR1 is MNHEY, CDR2 SMNVEV (reference sequence). Germline trimming cut 7 bases from V and 2 bases from J; bases unmatched to any gene: 11. The CDR3 sequence is 17 residues long.